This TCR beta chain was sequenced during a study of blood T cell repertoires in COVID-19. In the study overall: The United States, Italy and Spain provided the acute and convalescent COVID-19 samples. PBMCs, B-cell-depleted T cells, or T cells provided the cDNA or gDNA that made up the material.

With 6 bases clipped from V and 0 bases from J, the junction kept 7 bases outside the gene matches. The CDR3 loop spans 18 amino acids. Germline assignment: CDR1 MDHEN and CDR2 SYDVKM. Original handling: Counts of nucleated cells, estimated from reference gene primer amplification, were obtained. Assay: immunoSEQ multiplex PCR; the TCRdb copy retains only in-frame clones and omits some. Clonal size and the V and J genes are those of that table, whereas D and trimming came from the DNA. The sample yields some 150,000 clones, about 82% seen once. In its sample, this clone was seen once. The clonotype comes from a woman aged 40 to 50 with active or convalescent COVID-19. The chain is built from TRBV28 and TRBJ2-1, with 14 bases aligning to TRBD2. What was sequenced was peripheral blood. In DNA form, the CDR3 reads TGTGCCAGCAGGGAGGGGACTAGCGGGAGTGACTCCTACAATGAGCAGTTCTTC. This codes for CASREGTSGSDSYNEQFF.